One T cell receptor (beta chain) is described in this entry. Its cognate antigen is unknown. The entry originates in a study of spatial heterogeneity in lung cancer. Whole-study findings and limits: Compared with follow-up, resection was when ubiquitous expanded tumor TCRs appeared in blood more.

TCRdb recomputed calls from the 5' RACE reads with MiXCR, one row per CDR3 protein. Of 50,000 to 65,000 distinct CDR3 sequences listed, about 8% are singletons. Indicated time point: sample taken at primary tumor resection. Unsorted tumor, nontumor lung tissue or cryopreserved PBMC supplied the whole RNA. The donors comprised roughly 71 untreated early-stage non-small cell lung cancer patients. V gave up 7 bases and J gave up 10 bases, with 17 bases separating them. This CDR3 comprises 14 residues. The germline gives CDR1 SNHLY, CDR2 FYNNEI. The rearrangement joins TRBV2 to TRBJ1-6; perhaps TRBD1 as D (6 bases). This receptor was obtained from a female donor with early-stage non-small cell lung cancer. Sequencing was performed on PBMCs, taken at surgery. CDR3 sequence (DNA): TGTGCCAGCACCGGACAGTTACTAGGATCACCCCTCCACTTT. Translated: CASTGQLLGSPLHF.